The 21 T cell receptor beta chains presented below share a single source sample, sequenced in a study of cytomegalovirus exposure and HLA in healthy donors. In the PCR, 60 Vbeta and 13 Jbeta primers were used. Using immunoSEQ multiplex PCR, the repertoire was profiled, and TCRdb retains in-frame clones only, with some absent. The data show just over 95,000 clones, around 76% seen once. The sequenced sample was PBMCs. These TCRs come from a human donor in good health.

The chain has TRBV2 and TRBJ1-5; 9 bases fit TRBD1. CDR1 and CDR2 from the germline V gene are SNHLY and FYNNEI. J was trimmed by 7 bases and V by 4 bases; bases with no gene match: 8. This CDR3 has 15 residues. The CDR3 sequence: CASSGHRGQEQPQHF. The CDR3 DNA sequence: TGTGCCAGCAGTGGGCACAGGGGGCAGGAACAGCCCCAGCATTTT.

This clone appeared a single time. The gene calls are TRBV18 and TRBJ2-2; no clear D gene. The V end lost 6 bases, the J end lost 1 base, and 6 bases lay between the germline ends. The CDR3 loop spans 13 amino acids. The germline V gene encodes CDR1 KGHSH and CDR2 LQKENI. The CDR3 reads CASSERNTGELFF. The CDR3 DNA is TGTGCCAGCTCCGAGAGGAACACCGGGGAGCTGTTTTTT.

The V call is TRBV18, the J call TRBJ1-5, with 8 bases matching TRBD1. V dropped 3 bases and J dropped 11; count of bases not matched to a gene: 15. The CDR3 extends over 16 amino acids. Germline loops: CDR1 KGHSH, CDR2 LQKENI. CDR3 region: CASSPQGATAGQAQHF. CDR3 bases: TGTGCCAGCTCACCGCAGGGGGCCACCGCCGGGCAAGCCCAGCATTTT.

This sequence joins TRBV6-5 and TRBJ1-1, with no clear D. Germline lookup yields CDR1 MNHEY and CDR2 SVGAGI. V shed 5 bases and J shed 5 bases, with 18 bases lying between them. The CDR3 runs 15 residues. CDR3 DNA: TGTGCCAGCAGTAGTGGACCGCCCTCGGGGACTGAAGCTTTCTTT. Amino acids: CASSSGPPSGTEAFF.

This clone came up once. The chain employs TRBV5-1 and TRBJ2-7; 12 bases are a match to TRBD1. In germline, CDR1 is SGHRS, CDR2 YFSETQ. Trimming took 4 bases from V and 5 from J; bases not matched to a gene: 10. The CDR3 consists of 16 residues. The CDR3 is CASSAVGTGGLNEQYF. The CDR3 DNA follows: TGCGCCAGCAGCGCGGTAGGGACAGGGGGCCTGAACGAGCAGTACTTC.

The chain joins TRBV18 to TRBJ2-1; the D is unclear. In germline, CDR1 is KGHSH, CDR2 LQKENI. V lost 3 bases to trimming and J lost 7 bases, with 7 bases between them. CDR3 length: 12 amino acids. In nucleotides, the CDR3 is TGTGCCAGCTCACCCGTCGGGAATGAGCAGTTCTTC. This sequence encodes CASSPVGNEQFF.

The chain combines TRBV10-3 with TRBJ1-1; 7 nucleotides align to TRBD1. The ends lost 10 bases at V and 0 bases at J; junction bases unmatched: 5. In germline, CDR1 is ENHRY, CDR2 SYGVKD. This CDR3 comprises 13 residues. The CDR3 loop reads CATEQGLNTEAFF. For the CDR3, the DNA is TGTGCCACCGAACAGGGGCTGAACACTGAAGCTTTCTTT.

This clone came up a few times. The V and J genes are TRBV25-1 and TRBJ1-2, with unresolved D. This CDR3 comprises 16 residues. V was pared by 7 bases and J by 2 bases, with 20 bases between. Germline-derived CDR1 and CDR2 are MGHDK and SYGVNS. CDR3: CASTAGSLGGNYGYTF. Written as DNA, the CDR3 is TGTGCCAGCACCGCGGGGTCCCTAGGCGGGAACTATGGCTACACCTTC.

This chain uses TRBV11-2 with TRBJ1-3; TRBD1 is a possible D gene (5 bases). The germline gives CDR1 SGHAT, CDR2 FQNNGV. The CDR3 consists of 17 residues. V was trimmed by 1 base and J by 2 bases, leaving 15 bases between them. The CDR3 nucleotides read TGTGCCAGCAGCTTAGGAAGGGGCGGGACCACTGGAAACACCATATATTTT. Protein: CASSLGRGGTTGNTIYF.

V and J are TRBV19 and TRBJ2-3, with TRBD1 identical over 10 bases. Trimming at V came to 3 bases and at J to 3 bases, leaving 9 bases not matched to a gene. The CDR3 loop spans 17 amino acids. Germline V gene data show CDR1 as LNHDA and CDR2 as SQIVND (reference sequence). The CDR3 nucleotides are TGTGCCAGTAGTATGACGAAAGGGACAGGGGAAACAGATACGCAGTATTTT. It yields the protein CASSMTKGTGETDTQYF. The variable domain in full, completed from reference TRBV19 and TRBJ2-3, reads DGGITQSPKYLFRKEGQNVTLSCEQNLNHDAMYWYRQDPGQGLRLIYYSQIVNDFQKGDIAEGYSVSREKKESFPLTVTSAQKNPTAFYLCASSMTKGTGETDTQYFGPGTRLTVL.

The gene calls are TRBV11-3 and TRBJ2-7; D might be TRBD1 (5 bases). V was cut by 1 base and J by 5 bases, with 15 bases left in between. Germline V CDR1 and CDR2: SGHNT, YENEEA. This CDR3 is built from 15 residues. The CDR3 sequence: CASSLAGIPPNEQYF. CDR3 bases: TGTGCCAGCAGCTTAGCAGGGATCCCCCCCAACGAGCAGTACTTC.

The chain combines TRBV18 with TRBJ2-2; D not certain. In germline, CDR1 is KGHSH, CDR2 LQKENI. The V end lost 3 bases, the J end lost 1 base, and 6 bases lay between the germline ends. This CDR3 region has 14 residues. The CDR3 loop reads CASSPYVNTGELFF. The DNA for the CDR3 is TGTGCCAGCTCACCCTACGTGAACACCGGGGAGCTGTTTTTT.

V gene TRBV27 combines with J gene TRBJ2-5; 11 bases line up with TRBD2. The CDR3 has 18 amino acids. The trim removed 2 bases at V and 0 bases at J, leaving 8 bases unmatched. Germline values: CDR1 MNHEY, CDR2 SMNVEV (reference sequence). In nucleotides, the CDR3 is TGTGCCAGCAGTTTAGCGCCCCTAGCGGGAGGATACCAAGAGACCCAGTACTTC. Protein sequence: CASSLAPLAGGYQETQYF.

The chain recombines TRBV10-2 with TRBJ1-2; TRBD1 matches 10 bases. The CDR3 is 16 residues long. Germline-derived CDR1 and CDR2 are WSHSY and SAAADI. The trim removed 3 bases at V and 2 bases at J, leaving 6 bases unmatched. The CDR3 sequence is CASSEAGQGGNYGYTF. The DNA of the CDR3 is TGCGCCAGCAGTGAAGCCGGACAGGGGGGAAACTATGGCTACACCTTC.

This rearrangement joins TRBV9 to TRBJ1-2, with D possibly being TRBD1 (5 bases). The CDR3 contains 14 residues. Germline CDR1 reads SGDLS; CDR2 reads YYNGEE. The V and J ends lost 0 bases and 8 bases respectively, with 14 bases between them. CDR3 region: CASSVVGGEAGYTF. The CDR3 DNA is TGTGCCAGCAGCGTAGTGGGGGGGGAGGCCGGCTACACCTTC.

The chain has TRBV5-4 and TRBJ2-2, with D possibly TRBD1 on 6 matching bases. Germline V gene sequence: CDR1 SGHNT, CDR2 YYREEE (reference sequence). This CDR3 region has 15 residues. V lost 3 bases, J lost 7 bases, and 16 bases lay in between. CDR3 nucleotides: TGTGCCAGCAGCTCGGGACAAACGGGTCGCGGGGAGCTGTTTTTT. Protein product: CASSSGQTGRGELFF.

This clone was seen a single time. V gene TRBV5-1 combines with J gene TRBJ2-7; 13 nucleotides line up with TRBD2. Germline V gene sequence: CDR1 SGHRS, CDR2 YFSETQ. V shed 3 bases and J 0 bases; nucleotides not matched to a gene: 15. The CDR3 spans 20 residues. The CDR3 region has the DNA TGCGCCAGCAGCTCAACCGACGGGACTAGCGGGAAGGAGATCTCCTACGAGCAGTACTTC. Its translation is CASSSTDGTSGKEISYEQYF.

This sequence joins TRBV18 and TRBJ2-5; D is possibly TRBD2 (7 bases). Germline V gene sequence: CDR1 KGHSH, CDR2 LQKENI. This CDR3 has 15 residues. V lost 5 bases and J lost 1, with 14 bases in between. The CDR3 loop is CASSSDGGPQETQYF. CDR3 DNA sequence: TGTGCCAGCTCATCAGACGGGGGGCCCCAAGAGACCCAGTACTTC.

This clone was seen once. The J gene is TRBJ1-2, the V gene TRBV2; D is possibly TRBD1 (5 bases). Germline V gene sequence: CDR1 SNHLY, CDR2 FYNNEI. This CDR3 has 13 residues. V shed 1 base and J shed 4 bases, with 7 bases lying between them. CDR3 loop: CASSEGTLYGYTF. The CDR3 DNA sequence: TGTGCCAGCAGTGAAGGGACACTCTATGGCTACACCTTC.

The rearrangement links TRBV15 to TRBJ2-7; a possible D gene is TRBD1 (5 bases). CDR3 length equals 15 residues. V lost 3 bases, J lost 9 bases, and 21 bases lay in between. Germline V gene sequence: CDR1 LNHNV, CDR2 YYDKDF (reference sequence). CDR3: CATSRSNKGFSGQYF. CDR3 nucleotide sequence: TGTGCCACCAGCAGGTCCAACAAGGGGTTTTCTGGGCAGTACTTC. Complete variable domain (other parts from reference TRBV15 and TRBJ2-7): DAMVIQNPRYQVTQFGKPVTLSCSQTLNHNVMYWYQQKSSQAPKLLFHYYDKDFNNEADTPDNFQSRRPNTSFCFLDIRSPGLGDTAMYLCATSRSNKGFSGQYFGPGTRLTVT.

This sequence joins TRBV5-6 and TRBJ1-5, with 9 bases that match TRBD1. The V gene's germline CDR1 is SGHDT and CDR2 YYEEEE. This CDR3 is 15 amino acids long. Trimming removed 2 bases from V and 0 bases from J; junction bases left unmatched: 0. The CDR3 nucleotides are TGTGCCAGCAGCTTACAGGGGGCTAGCAATCAGCCCCAGCATTTT. As protein: CASSLQGASNQPQHF. The full variable domain, rest sourced from reference TRBV5-6 and TRBJ1-5, is DAGVTQSPTHLIKTRGQQVTLRCSPKSGHDTVSWYQQALGQGPQFIFQYYEEEERQRGNFPDRFSGHQFPNYSSELNVNALLLGDSALYLCASSLQGASNQPQHFGDGTRLSIL.